A selection of T cell receptor beta chains follows, all from one sample in a study of tumor-infiltrating lymphocytes in localized non-small cell lung cancer. Data came from immunoSEQ multiplex PCR; TCRdb stores just in-frame clones and leaves some out. The repertoire consists of about 12,000 clones, with roughly three quarters occurring once and the leading ten covering 17%. The sequenced sample was uninvolved lung tissue not adjacent to the tumor. These receptors originate from a human donor with non-small cell lung cancer. CDR3s include the opening cysteine and the closing phenylalanine or tryptophan. A D gene is named only where the DNA matches it firmly. Not all rows give a size; the values are once, few, many and, for expanded clones, a class.

J | size | V | D | DNA | CDR3
TRBJ2-3 | few | TRBV7-9 | NA | TGTGCCAGCAGCCGAAGCACCGGGGAGAGCGCAGATACGCAGTATTTT | CASSRSTGESADTQYF
TRBJ1-2 | NA | TRBV28 | NA | TGTGCCAGCAGTTTAGGGCGGGTTTATGGCTACACCTTC | CASSLGRVYGYTF
TRBJ2-2 | large | TRBV11-3 | NA | TGTGCCAGCAGCTTAGATCTCGGCGGGGAGCTGTTTTTT | CASSLDLGGELFF
TRBJ2-1 | NA | TRBV4-2 | TRBD2 | TGTGCCAGCAGCCAAGGGTTCTCACTAGCGGGAGAAGGTGAGCAGTTCTTC | CASSQGFSLAGEGEQFF
TRBJ2-7 | NA | TRBV5-1 | NA | TGCGCCAGCAGCCTACCAGGGCCGATCTACGAGCAGTACTTC | CASSLPGPIYEQYF
TRBJ1-4 | NA | TRBV6-5 | NA | TGTGCCTCGTCGCGGGATTCTAATGAAAAACTGTTTTTT | CASSRDSNEKLFF
TRBJ1-4 | NA | TRBV28 | NA | TGTGCCAGCAGTTTCGAGACAGGCGGGAATGAAAAACTGTTTTTT | CASSFETGGNEKLFF
TRBJ2-5 | NA | TRBV28 | NA | TGTGCCAGCAGTTCCCTCCAAGAGACCCAGTACTTC | CASSSLQETQYF
TRBJ2-2 | NA | TRBV7-3 | TRBD2 | TGTGCCAGCAGCTTAGGTCTCCTAGCGGGAGGGCCCGGCGGGGAGCTGTTTTTT | CASSLGLLAGGPGGELFF
TRBJ2-2 | NA | TRBV2 | TRBD1 | TGTGCCAGCAGACAGGGGGTCGACTTTACGAACACCGGGGAGCTGTTTTTT | CASRQGVDFTNTGELFF
TRBJ2-7 | NA | TRBV11-2 | TRBD2 | TGTGCCAGCAGCATGACTAGCGGGAGTAGCGAGCAGTACTTC | CASSMTSGSSEQYF
TRBJ1-2 | NA | TRBV28 | NA | TGTGCCAGCAGGAACTCCGGGTTACTCCCGGGATATGGCTACACCTTC | CASRNSGLLPGYGYTF
TRBJ2-7 | NA | TRBV2 | TRBD1 | TGTGCCAGCAGTCGCCCGGGACAGGGGGTCGAGCAGTACTTC | CASSRPGQGVEQYF
TRBJ1-5 | few | TRBV19 | NA | TGTGCCAGTAGTACCGGGGGACCTCAGCCCCAGCATTTT | CASSTGGPQPQHF
TRBJ2-5 | NA | TRBV5-1 | TRBD2 | TGCGCCAGCAGCTTGATGGGGACTAGCGGGAGGAACGATCAAGAGACCCAGTACTTC | CASSLMGTSGRNDQETQYF
TRBJ1-1 | few | TRBV6-1 | NA | TGTGCCAGCAGTATCAAGTGGGACACTGAAGCTTTCTTT | CASSIKWDTEAFF
TRBJ2-3 | NA | TRBV29-1 | NA | TGCAGCGTTGAAACAGATACGCAGTATTTT | CSVETDTQYF
TRBJ1-2 | few | TRBV25-1 | TRBD1 | TGTGCCAGCAGTGAATTCAGGGGGGAGGCCTATGGCTACACCTTC | CASSEFRGEAYGYTF
TRBJ1-1 | few | TRBV5-1 | NA | TGCGCCAGCAGCTTGGAGCAGGGAAACACTGAAGCTTTCTTT | CASSLEQGNTEAFF
TRBJ1-4 | few | TRBV28 | NA | TGTGCCAGCAGTGGCGGACGTCACGGAGGTGAAAAACTGTTTTTT | CASSGGRHGGEKLFF
TRBJ2-4 | NA | TRBV28 | TRBD2 | TGTGCCAGCAGTTCCCCCCGGACTAGCGGGAGTTCGGTTCAGTACTTC | CASSSPRTSGSSVQYF
TRBJ2-1 | NA | TRBV27 | NA | TGTGCCAGCAGCCTAGGGTGGGACACCTTGTACTACAATGAGCAGTTCTTC | CASSLGWDTLYYNEQFF
TRBJ2-7 | NA | TRBV9 | NA | TGTGCCAGCAGCGTAGCTACGACGGGATCCGAGCAGTACTTC | CASSVATTGSEQYF
TRBJ2-1 | NA | TRBV12-5 | TRBD1 | TGTGCTAGTGGTGCTTACAGGGGACCCTACAATGAGCAGTTCTTC | CASGAYRGPYNEQFF
TRBJ1-1 | NA | TRBV6-5 | TRBD1 | TGTGCCAGCAGCCAACAACAGGGGGTGACTGAAGCTTTCTTT | CASSQQQGVTEAFF
TRBJ2-3 | NA | TRBV9 | NA | TGTGCCAGCACGACGGGGATTTGGGCAGATACGCAGTATTTT | CASTTGIWADTQYF